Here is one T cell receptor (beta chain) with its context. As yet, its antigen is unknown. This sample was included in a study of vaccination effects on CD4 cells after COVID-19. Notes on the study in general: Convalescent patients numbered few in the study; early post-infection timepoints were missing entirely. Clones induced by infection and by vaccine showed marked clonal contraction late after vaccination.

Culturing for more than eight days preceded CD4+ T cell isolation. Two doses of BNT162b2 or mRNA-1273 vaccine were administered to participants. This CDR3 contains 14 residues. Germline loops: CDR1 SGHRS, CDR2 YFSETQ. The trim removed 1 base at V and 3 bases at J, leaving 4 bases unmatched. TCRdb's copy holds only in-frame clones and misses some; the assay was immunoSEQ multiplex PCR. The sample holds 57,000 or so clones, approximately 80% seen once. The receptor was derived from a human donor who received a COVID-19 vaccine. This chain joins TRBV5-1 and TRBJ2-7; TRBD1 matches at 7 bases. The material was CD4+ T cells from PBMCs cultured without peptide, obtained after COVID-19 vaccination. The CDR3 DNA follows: TGCGCCAGCAGCTTGAATTCAGGGGGCTACGAGCAGTACTTC. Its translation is CASSLNSGGYEQYF.